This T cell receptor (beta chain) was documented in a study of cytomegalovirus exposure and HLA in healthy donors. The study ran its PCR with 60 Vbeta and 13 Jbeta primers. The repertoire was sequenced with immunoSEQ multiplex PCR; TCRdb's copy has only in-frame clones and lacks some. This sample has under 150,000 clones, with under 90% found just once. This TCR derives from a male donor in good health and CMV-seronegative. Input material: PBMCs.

The CDR3 region has the DNA TGTGCCAGCAGCTCCTGGGGCCAGGGATCTGACTATGGCTACACCTTC. This gives the protein CASSSWGQGSDYGYTF. The chain links TRBV7-3 to TRBJ1-2; TRBD1 is a possible D gene (5 bases). The CDR3 length is 16 residues. Germline lookup yields CDR1 SGHTA and CDR2 FQGTGA. V was shortened by 4 bases and J by 3 bases, with 18 bases between the two germline ends.